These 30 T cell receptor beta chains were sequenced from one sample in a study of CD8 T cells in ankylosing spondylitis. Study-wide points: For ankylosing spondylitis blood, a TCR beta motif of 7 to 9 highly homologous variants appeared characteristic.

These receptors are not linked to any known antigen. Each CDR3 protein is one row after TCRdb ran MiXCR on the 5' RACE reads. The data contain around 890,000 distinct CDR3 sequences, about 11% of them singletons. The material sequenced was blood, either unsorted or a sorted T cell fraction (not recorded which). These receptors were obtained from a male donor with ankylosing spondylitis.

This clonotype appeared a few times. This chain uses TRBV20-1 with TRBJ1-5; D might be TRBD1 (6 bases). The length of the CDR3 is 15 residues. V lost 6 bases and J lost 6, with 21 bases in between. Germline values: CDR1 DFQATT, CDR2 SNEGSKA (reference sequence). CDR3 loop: CSAGKTGRRVQPQHF. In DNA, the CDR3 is TGCAGTGCCGGAAAAACAGGGAGAAGGGTTCAGCCCCAGCATTTT.

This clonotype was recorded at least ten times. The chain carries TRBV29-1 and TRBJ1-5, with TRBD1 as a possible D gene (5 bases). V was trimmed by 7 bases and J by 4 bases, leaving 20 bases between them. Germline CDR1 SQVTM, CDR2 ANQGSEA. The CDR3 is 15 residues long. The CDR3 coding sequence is TGCAGCGCAGTCCCCGGGACCGGGCGTAATCAGCCCCAGCATTTT. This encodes CSAVPGTGRNQPQHF.

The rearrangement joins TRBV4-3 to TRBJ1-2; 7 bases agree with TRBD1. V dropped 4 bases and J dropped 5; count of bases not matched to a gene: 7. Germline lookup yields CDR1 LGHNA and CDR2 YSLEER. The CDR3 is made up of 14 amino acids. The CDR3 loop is CASSPGGQGYGYTF. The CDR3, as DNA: TGCGCCAGCAGCCCAGGGGGGCAGGGATATGGCTACACCTTC.

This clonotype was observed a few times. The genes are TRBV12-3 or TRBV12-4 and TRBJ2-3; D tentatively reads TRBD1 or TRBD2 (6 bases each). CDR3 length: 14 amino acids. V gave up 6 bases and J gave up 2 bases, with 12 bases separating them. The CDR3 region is CASSGGHSTDTQYF. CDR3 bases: TGTGCCAGCAGCGGGGGCCATTCCACAGATACGCAGTATTTT.

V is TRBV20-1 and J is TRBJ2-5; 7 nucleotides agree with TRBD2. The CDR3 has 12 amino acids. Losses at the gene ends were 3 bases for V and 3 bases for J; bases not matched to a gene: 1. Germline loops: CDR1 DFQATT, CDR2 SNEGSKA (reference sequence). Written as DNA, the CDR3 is TGCAGTGCTAGGGCGGGGGAAGAGACCCAGTACTTC. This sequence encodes CSARAGEETQYF.

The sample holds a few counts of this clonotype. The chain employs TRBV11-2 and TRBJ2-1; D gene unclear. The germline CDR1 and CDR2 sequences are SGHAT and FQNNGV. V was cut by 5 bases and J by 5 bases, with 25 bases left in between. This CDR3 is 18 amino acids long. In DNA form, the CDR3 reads TGTGCCAGCAGCCGCAGAGGTGGGCGGAGCCGCAGCAACAATGAGCAGTTCTTC. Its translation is CASSRRGGRSRSNNEQFF.

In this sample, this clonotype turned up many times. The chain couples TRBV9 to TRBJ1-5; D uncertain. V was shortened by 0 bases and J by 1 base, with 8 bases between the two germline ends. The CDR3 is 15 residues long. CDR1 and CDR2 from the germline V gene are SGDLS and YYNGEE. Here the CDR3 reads CASSVAGRSNQPQHF. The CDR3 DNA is TGTGCCAGCAGCGTAGCTGGCAGGAGCAATCAGCCCCAGCATTTT. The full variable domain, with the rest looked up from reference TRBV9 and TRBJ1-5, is DSGVTQTPKHLITATGQRVTLRCSPRSGDLSVYWYQQSLDQGLQFLIQYYNGEERAKGNILERFSAQQFPDLHSELNLSSLELGDSALYFCASSVAGRSNQPQHFGDGTRLSIL.

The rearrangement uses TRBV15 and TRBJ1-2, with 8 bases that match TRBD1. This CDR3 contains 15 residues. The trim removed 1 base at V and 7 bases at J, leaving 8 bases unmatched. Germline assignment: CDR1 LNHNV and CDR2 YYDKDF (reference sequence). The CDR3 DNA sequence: TGTGCCACCAGCAGAGGTCCGGGGACAGGCAGTGGCTACACCTTC. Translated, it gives CATSRGPGTGSGYTF. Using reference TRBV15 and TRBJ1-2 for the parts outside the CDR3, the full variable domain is DAMVIQNPRYQVTQFGKPVTLSCSQTLNHNVMYWYQQKSSQAPKLLFHYYDKDFNNEADTPDNFQSRRPNTSFCFLDIRSPGLGDTAMYLCATSRGPGTGSGYTFGSGTRLTVV.

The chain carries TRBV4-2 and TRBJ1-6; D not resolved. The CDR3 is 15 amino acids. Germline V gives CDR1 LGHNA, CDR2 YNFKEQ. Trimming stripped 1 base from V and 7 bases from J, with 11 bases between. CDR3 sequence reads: CASSQAGTENSPLHF. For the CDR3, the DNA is TGTGCCAGCAGCCAAGCTGGCACAGAGAATTCACCCCTCCACTTT.

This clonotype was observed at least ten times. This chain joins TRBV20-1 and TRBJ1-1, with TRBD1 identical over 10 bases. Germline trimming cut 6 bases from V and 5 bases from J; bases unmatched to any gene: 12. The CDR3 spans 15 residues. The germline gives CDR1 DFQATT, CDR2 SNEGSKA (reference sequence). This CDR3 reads CSAQPAGDRGTEAFF. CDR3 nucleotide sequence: TGCAGTGCGCAACCAGCCGGGGACAGGGGAACTGAAGCTTTCTTT.

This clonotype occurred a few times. CDR3 loop: CASSSDGATQYF. Written as DNA, the CDR3 is TGTGCCAGCAGCTCGGACGGAGCTACGCAGTATTTT. This sequence joins TRBV7-9 and TRBJ2-3; no reliable D call. The V gene's germline CDR1 is SEHNR and CDR2 FQNEAQ (reference sequence). Trimming took 4 bases from V and 8 from J, leaving 10 bases between them. The CDR3 contains 12 residues.

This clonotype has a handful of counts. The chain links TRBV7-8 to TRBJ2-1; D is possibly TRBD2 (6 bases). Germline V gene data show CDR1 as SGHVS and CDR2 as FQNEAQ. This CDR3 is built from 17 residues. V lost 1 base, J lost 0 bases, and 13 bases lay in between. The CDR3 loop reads CASSLGASASSYNEQFF. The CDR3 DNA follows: TGTGCCAGCAGCTTAGGGGCTAGCGCCAGCTCCTACAATGAGCAGTTCTTC.

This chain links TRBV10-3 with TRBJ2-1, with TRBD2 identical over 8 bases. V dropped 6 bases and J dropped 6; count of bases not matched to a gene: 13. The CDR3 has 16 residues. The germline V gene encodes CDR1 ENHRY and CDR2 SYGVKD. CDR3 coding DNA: TGTGCCATCAGCTCCAGTCGGGGCAGCGGGGGCAATGAGCAGTTCTTC. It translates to CAISSSRGSGGNEQFF.

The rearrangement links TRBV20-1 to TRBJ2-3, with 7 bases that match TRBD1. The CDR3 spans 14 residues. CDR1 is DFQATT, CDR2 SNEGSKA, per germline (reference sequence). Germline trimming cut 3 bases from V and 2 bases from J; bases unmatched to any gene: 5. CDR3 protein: CSARRGPHTDTQYF. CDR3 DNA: TGCAGTGCTAGGAGGGGGCCGCACACAGATACGCAGTATTTT.

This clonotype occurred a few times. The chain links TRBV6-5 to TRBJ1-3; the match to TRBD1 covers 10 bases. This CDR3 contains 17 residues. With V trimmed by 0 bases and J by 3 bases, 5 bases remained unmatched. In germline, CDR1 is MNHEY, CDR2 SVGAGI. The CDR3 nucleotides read TGTGCCAGCAGTTACTCGGTTGACAGGGGGCTTGGAAACACCATATATTTT. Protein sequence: CASSYSVDRGLGNTIYF.

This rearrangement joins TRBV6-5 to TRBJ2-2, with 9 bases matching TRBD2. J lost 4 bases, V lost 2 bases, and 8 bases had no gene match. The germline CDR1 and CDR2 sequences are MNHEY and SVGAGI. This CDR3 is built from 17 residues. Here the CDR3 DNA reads TGTGCCAGCAGTTACGATCCGGCGGGGGGGATCACCGGGGAGCTGTTTTTT. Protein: CASSYDPAGGITGELFF.

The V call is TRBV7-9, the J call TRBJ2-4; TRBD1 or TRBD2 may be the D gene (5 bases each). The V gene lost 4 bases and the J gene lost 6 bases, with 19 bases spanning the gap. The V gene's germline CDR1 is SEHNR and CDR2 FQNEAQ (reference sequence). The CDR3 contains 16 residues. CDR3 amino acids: CASSSFWGSGGNIQYF. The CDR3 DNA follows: TGTGCCAGCAGCTCCTTCTGGGGGAGTGGGGGAAACATTCAGTACTTC.

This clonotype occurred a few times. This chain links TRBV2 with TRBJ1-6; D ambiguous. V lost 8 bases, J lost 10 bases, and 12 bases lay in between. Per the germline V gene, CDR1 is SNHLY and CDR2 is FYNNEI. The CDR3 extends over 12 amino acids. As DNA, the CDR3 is TGTGCCAGCGGGCCTCGACGATCACCCCTCCACTTT. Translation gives CASGPRRSPLHF.

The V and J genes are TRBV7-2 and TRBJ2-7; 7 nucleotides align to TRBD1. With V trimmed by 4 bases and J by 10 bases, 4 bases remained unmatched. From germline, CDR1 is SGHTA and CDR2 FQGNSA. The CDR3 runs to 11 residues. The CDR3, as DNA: TGTGCCAGCAGCTCGGACAGGACTCAGTACTTC. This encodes CASSSDRTQYF.

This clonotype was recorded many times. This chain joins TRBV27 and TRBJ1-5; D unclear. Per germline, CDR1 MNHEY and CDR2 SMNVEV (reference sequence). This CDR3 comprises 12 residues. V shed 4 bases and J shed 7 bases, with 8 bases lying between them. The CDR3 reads CASSSLGQPQHF. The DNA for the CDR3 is TGTGCCAGCAGTTCCCTGGGACAGCCCCAGCATTTT.

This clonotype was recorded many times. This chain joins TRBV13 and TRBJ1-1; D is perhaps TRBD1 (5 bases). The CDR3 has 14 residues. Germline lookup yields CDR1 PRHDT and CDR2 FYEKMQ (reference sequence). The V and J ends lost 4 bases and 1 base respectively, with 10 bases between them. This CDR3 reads CASSSGRRNTEAFF. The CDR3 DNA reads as TGTGCCAGCAGCTCGGGACGGAGGAACACTGAAGCTTTCTTT. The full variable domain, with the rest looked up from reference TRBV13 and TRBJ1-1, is AAGVIQSPRHLIKEKRETATLKCYPIPRHDTVYWYQQGPGQDPQFLISFYEKMQSDKGSIPDRFSAQQFSDYHSELNMSSLELGDSALYFCASSSGRRNTEAFFGQGTRLTVV.

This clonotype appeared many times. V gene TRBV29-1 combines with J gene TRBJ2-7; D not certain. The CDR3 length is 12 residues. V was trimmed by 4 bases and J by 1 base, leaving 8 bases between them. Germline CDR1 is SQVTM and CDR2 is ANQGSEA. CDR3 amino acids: CSVALGSYEQYF. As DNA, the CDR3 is TGCAGCGTTGCCCTAGGATCCTACGAGCAGTACTTC.

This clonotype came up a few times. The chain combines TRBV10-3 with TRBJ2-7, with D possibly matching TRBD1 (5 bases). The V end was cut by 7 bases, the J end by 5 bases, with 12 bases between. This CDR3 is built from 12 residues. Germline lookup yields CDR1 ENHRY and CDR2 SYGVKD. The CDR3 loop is CAIKGAADEQYF. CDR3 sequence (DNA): TGTGCCATCAAAGGGGCCGCTGACGAGCAGTACTTC.

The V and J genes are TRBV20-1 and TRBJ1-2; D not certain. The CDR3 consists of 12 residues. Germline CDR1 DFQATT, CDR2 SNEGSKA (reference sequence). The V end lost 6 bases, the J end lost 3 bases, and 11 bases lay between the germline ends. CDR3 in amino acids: CSASKEYYGYTF. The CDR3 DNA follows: TGCAGTGCCAGCAAGGAGTACTATGGCTACACCTTC.

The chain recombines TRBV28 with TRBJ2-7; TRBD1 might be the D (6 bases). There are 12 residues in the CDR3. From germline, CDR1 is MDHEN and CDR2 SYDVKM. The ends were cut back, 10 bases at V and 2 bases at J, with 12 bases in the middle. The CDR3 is CATGTPTYEQYF. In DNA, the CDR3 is TGTGCCACCGGGACACCTACCTACGAGCAGTACTTC.

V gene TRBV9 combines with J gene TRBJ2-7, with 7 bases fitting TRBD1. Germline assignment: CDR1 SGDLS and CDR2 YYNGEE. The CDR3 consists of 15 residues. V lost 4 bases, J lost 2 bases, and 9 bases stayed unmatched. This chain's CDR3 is CASSPRTGTTYEQYF. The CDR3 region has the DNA TGTGCCAGCAGCCCCAGGACAGGAACGACCTACGAGCAGTACTTC.

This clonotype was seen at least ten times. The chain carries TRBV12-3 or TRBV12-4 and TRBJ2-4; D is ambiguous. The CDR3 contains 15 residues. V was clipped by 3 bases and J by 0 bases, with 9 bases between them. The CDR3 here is CASSLWGLAKNIQYF. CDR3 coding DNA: TGTGCCAGCAGTTTGTGGGGATTAGCCAAAAACATTCAGTACTTC.

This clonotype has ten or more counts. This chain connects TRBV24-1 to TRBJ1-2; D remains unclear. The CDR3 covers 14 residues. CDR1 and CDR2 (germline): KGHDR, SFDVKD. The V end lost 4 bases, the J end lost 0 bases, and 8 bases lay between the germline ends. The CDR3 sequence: CATSDYGANYGYTF. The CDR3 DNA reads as TGTGCCACCAGTGACTACGGAGCTAACTATGGCTACACCTTC.

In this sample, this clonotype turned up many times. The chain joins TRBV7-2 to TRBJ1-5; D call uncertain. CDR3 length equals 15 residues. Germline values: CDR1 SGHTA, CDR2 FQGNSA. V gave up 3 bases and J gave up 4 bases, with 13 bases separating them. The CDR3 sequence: CASSLVPGGNQPQHF. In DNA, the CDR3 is TGTGCCAGCAGCTTGGTACCAGGTGGAAATCAGCCCCAGCATTTT.

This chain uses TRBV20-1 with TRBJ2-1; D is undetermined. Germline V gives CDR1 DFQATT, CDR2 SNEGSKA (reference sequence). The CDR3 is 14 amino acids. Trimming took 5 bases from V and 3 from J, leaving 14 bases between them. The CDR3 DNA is TGCAGTGCTTTTTCGGATCCCAACTACAATGAGCAGTTCTTC. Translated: CSAFSDPNYNEQFF.